This T cell receptor (beta chain) was recovered during a study of blood T cell repertoires in COVID-19. For the study at large: T cells, B-cell-depleted T cells, or PBMCs provided the cDNA or gDNA that served as material.

The length of the CDR3 is 15 residues. Looked up from germline, CDR1 is LNHDA and CDR2 is SQIVND (reference sequence). Unmatched junction bases numbered 10, after V lost 7 bases and J lost 6 bases. Original data processing: Amplification of reference gene primers provided the estimated nucleated cell counts. The table came from immunoSEQ multiplex PCR; TCRdb's copy has only in-frame clones and leaves some out. V and J calls and clone size are copied from that table; D and trimming were computed from the DNA. Of fewer than 200,000 clones detected, roughly 91% appear once; the ten largest clones hold under 5%.

The rearrangement links TRBV19 to TRBJ1-5; 9 nucleotides line up with TRBD1. The sequence came from a woman between 50 and 59 years old with acute or convalescent COVID-19. Sequencing input: peripheral blood. The CDR3: CASTTDRGFGQPQHF. CDR3 in DNA: TGTGCCAGTACCACGGACAGGGGATTCGGTCAGCCCCAGCATTTT.